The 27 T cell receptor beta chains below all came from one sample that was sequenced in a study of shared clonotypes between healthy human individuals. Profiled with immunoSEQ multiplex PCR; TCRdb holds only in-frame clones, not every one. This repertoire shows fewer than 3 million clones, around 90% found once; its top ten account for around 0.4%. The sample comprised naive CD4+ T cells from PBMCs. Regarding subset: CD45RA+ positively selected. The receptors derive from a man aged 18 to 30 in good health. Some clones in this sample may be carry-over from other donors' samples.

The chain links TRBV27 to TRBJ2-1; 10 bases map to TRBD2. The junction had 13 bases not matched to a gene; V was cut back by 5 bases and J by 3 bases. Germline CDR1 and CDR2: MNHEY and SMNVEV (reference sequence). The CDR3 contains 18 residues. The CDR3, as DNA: TGTGCCAGCAGTAAGGGGGCTAGCGGGAGTAAGTTCTACAATGAGCAGTTCTTC. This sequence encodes CASSKGASGSKFYNEQFF.

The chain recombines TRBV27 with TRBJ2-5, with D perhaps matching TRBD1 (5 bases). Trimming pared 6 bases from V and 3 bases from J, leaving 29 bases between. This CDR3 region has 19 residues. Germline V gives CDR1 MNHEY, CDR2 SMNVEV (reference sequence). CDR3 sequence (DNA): TGTGCCAGCAGACCCGACAGATCAGGTGCCAGATGGAGAGAAGAGACCCAGTACTTC. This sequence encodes CASRPDRSGARWREETQYF.

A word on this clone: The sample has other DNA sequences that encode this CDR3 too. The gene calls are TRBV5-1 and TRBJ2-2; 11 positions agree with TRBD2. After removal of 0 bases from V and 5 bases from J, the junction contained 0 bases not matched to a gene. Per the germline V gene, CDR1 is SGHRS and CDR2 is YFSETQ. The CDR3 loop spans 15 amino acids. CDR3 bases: TGCGCCAGCAGCTTGGGACTAGCGGGGACCGGGGAGCTGTTTTTT. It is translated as CASSLGLAGTGELFF.

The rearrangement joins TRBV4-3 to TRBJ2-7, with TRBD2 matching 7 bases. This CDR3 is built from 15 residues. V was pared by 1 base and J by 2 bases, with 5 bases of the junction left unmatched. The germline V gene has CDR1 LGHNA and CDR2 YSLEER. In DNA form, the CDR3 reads TGCGCCAGCAGCCAAGTCCGTGGGGGGGCCTACGAGCAGTACTTC. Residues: CASSQVRGGAYEQYF.

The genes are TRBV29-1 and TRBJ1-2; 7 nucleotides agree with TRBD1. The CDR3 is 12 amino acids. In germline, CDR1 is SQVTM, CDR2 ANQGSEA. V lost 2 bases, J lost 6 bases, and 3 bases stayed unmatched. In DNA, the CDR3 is TGCAGCGTTGAAAGACAGGGTCATGGCTACACCTTC. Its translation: CSVERQGHGYTF.

In DNA, the CDR3 is TGCAGCGCGCCGTTTTCGGGTTCCACAGATACGCAGTATTTT. Residues: CSAPFSGSTDTQYF. This rearrangement joins TRBV29-1 to TRBJ2-3; D remains ambiguous. Trimming pared 7 bases from V and 2 bases from J, leaving 16 bases between. Germline CDR1 reads SQVTM; CDR2 reads ANQGSEA. The length of the CDR3 is 14 residues.

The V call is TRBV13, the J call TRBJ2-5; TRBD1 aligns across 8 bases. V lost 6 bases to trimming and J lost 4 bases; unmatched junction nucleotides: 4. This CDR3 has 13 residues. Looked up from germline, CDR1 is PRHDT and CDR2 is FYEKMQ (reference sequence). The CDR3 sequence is CASRRQGIETQYF. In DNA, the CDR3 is TGTGCCAGCAGGCGACAGGGGATAGAGACCCAGTACTTC.

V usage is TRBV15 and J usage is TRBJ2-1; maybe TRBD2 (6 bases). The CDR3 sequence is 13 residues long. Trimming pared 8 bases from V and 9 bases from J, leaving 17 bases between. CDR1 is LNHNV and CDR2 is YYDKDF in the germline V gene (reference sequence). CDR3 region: CATGRRAEVEQFF. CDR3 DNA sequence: TGTGCCACCGGACGGAGGGCCGAGGTTGAGCAGTTCTTC.

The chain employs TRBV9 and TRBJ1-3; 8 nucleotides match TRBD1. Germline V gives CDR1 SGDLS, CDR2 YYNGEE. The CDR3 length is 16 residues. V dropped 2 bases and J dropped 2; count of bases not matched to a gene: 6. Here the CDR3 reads CASSVTQGAAGNTIYF. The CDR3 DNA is TGTGCCAGCAGCGTTACTCAGGGGGCTGCTGGAAACACCATATATTTT.

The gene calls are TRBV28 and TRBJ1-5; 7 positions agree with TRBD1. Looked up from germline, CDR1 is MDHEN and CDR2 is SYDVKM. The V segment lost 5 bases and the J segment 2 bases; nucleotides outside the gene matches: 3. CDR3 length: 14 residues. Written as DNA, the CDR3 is TGTGCCAGCAGTGAAGGACAGGGCAATCAGCCCCAGCATTTT. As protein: CASSEGQGNQPQHF.

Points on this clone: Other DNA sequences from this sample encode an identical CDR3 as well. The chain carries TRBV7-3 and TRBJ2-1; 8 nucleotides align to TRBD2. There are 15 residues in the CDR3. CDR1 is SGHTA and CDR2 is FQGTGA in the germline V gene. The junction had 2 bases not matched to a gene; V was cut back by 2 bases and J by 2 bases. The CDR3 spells CASSLSGGTYNEQFF. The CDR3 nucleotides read TGTGCCAGCAGCTTATCGGGGGGGACCTACAATGAGCAGTTCTTC.

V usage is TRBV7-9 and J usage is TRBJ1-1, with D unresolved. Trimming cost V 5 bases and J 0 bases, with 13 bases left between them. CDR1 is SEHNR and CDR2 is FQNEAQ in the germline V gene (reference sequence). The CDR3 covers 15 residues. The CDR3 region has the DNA TGTGCCAGCAGCCCAATCGGGTCCGTGAACACTGAAGCTTTCTTT. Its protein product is CASSPIGSVNTEAFF.

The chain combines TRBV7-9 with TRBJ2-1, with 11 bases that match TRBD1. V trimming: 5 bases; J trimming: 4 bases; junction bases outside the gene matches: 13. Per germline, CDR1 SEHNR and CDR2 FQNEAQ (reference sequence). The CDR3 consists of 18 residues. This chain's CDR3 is CASSAEGWTGGFYNEQFF. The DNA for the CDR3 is TGTGCCAGCAGCGCCGAGGGGTGGACAGGGGGCTTTTACAATGAGCAGTTCTTC.

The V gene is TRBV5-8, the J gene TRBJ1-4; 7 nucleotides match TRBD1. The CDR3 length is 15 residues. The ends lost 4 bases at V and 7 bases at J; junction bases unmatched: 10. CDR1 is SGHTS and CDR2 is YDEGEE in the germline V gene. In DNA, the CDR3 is TGTGCCAGCAGCCCTCAGGGGGTCGCAACTGAAAAACTGTTTTTT. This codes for CASSPQGVATEKLFF.

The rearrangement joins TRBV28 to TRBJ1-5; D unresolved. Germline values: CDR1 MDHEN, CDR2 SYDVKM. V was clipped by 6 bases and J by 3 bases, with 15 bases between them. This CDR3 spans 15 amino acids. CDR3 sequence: CASRPGWINNQPQHF. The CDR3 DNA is TGTGCCAGCAGGCCCGGGTGGATAAACAATCAGCCCCAGCATTTT.

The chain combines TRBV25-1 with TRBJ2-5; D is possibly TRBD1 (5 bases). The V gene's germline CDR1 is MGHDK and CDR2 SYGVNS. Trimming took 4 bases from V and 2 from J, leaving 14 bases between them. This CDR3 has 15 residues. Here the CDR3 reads CASSASTVHQETQYF. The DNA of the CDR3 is TGTGCCAGCAGTGCCTCGACAGTTCATCAAGAGACCCAGTACTTC.

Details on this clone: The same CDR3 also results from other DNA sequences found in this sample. The CDR3 is CASSFLAGGNQETQYF. The CDR3 DNA follows: TGCGCCAGCAGCTTCCTAGCGGGAGGGAACCAAGAGACCCAGTACTTC. The chain combines TRBV5-1 with TRBJ2-5, with TRBD2 matching 12 bases. Trimming took 2 bases from V and 0 from J; bases not matched to a gene: 2. The CDR3 has 16 amino acids. CDR1 is SGHRS, CDR2 YFSETQ, per germline.

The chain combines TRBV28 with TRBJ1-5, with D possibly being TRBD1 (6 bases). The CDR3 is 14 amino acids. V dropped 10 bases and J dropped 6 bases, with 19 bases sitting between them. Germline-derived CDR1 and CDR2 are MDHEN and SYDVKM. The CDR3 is CATRQEARSQPQHF. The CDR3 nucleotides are TGTGCCACGAGACAGGAGGCGCGTAGTCAGCCCCAGCATTTT.

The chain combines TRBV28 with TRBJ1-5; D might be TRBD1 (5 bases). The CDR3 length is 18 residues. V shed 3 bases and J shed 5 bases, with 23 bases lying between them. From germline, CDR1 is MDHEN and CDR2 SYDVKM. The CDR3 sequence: CASSLVGAYGVADQPQHF. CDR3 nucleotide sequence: TGTGCCAGCAGTTTGGTAGGGGCTTACGGGGTGGCGGATCAGCCCCAGCATTTT.

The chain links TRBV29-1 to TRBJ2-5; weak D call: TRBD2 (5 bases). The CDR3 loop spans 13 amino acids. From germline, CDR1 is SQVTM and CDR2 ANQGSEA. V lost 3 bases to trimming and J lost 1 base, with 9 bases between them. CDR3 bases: TGCAGCGTTGATCGAGCGGTCCAAGAGACCCAGTACTTC. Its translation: CSVDRAVQETQYF.

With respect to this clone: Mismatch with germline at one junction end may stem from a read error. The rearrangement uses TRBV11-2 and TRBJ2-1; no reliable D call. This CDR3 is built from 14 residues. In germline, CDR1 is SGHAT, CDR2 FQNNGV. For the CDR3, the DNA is TGTGCCAGCACCTTAGATGCTGGTTTGAATGAGCAGTTCTTC. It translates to CASTLDAGLNEQFF.

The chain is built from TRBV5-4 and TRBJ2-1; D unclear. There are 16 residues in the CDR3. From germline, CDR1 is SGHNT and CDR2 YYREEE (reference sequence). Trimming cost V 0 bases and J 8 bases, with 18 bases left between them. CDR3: CASSLAMASRNHEQFF. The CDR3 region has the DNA TGTGCCAGCAGCTTGGCCATGGCTAGTCGGAACCATGAGCAGTTCTTC.

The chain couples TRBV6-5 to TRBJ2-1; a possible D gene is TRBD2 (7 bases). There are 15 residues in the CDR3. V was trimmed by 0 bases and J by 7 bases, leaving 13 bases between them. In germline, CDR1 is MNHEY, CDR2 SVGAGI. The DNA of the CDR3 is TGTGCCAGCAGTTACTCGGGGGGAGGGGGGAATGAGCAGTTCTTC. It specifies CASSYSGGGGNEQFF.

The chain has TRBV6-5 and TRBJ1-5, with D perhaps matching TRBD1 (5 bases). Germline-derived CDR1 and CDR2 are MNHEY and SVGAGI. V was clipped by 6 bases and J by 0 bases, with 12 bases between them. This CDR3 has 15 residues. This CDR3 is CASSLGGASNQPQHF. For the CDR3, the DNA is TGTGCCAGCAGCTTGGGCGGGGCTAGCAATCAGCCCCAGCATTTT.

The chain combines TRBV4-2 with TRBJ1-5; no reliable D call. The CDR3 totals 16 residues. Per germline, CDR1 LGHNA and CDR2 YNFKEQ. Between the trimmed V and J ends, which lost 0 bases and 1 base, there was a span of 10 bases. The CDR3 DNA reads TGTGCCAGCAGCCAAGATTTGCGGTACAGCAATCAGCCCCAGCATTTT. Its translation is CASSQDLRYSNQPQHF.

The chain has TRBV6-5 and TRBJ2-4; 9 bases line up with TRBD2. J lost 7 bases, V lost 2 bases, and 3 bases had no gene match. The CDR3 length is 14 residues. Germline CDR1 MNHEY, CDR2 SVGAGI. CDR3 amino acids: CASSYVAGVNIQYF. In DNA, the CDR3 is TGTGCCAGCAGTTACGTAGCGGGAGTGAACATTCAGTACTTC.

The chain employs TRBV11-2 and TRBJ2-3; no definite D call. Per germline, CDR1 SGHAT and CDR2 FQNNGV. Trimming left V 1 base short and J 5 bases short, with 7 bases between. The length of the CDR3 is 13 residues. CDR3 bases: TGTGCCAGCAGCTTAGGGGTCAGAGATACGCAGTATTTT. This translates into CASSLGVRDTQYF.